This entry concerns a single TCR beta chain. At least ten counts were recorded for this clonotype. The antigen it binds to is not known. Base qualities are not at hand, and no much larger clone is one base apart. V and J are trimmed by 4 bases and 4 bases, and the gene matches miss 12 bases of the junction. Looking up the germline V gene (reference sequence) yields CDR1 LGHDT and CDR2 YNNKEL. The CDR3 holds 17 amino acids from the cysteine to the phenylalanine. Of the read, only the CDR3 DNA is kept; its 51 bases are in frame from base 1. The data originate from a study of identical twins (dated by TCRdb to 2016 to 2017). The study in broad terms: To test whether fetal clonotypes persist, the study used deep sequencing on TCR alpha and beta repertoires from monozygotic twins, unrelated adults of various ages, and cord blood. Replicate twin experiments were performed at different times using different library preparation protocols to rule out contamination.

Every donor in the study was a healthy Caucasian. The twin cohort consisted of three pairs of female monozygotic twins, all aged about 18 to 29 years. Positive isolation kits from Invitrogen were used to isolate CD4+ and CD8+ T cell populations. Points the paper makes about the study in general: Compared with coincidental sharing between unrelated individuals, out-of-frame TCR alpha sequences shared between twins had an excess of sequences with low generation probability. Because the same donors could not be followed over many years, conclusions were based on cross-sectional statistical analysis. The excess sharing between twins in beta out-of-frame sequences was weaker because fewer shared sequences reduced the signal-to-noise ratio. Fewer insertions were carried by abundant cord blood beta clonotypes; a weaker similar trend was observed in young adult naive repertoires, while no such trend was observed in memory repertoires. In monozygotic twins, out-of-frame TCR alpha sharing was systematically underestimated by recombination models, although the models agreed with sharing between unrelated individuals. Invariant T cells such as MAIT and iNKT could partly confound zero-insertion analyses, though diverse VJ usage argued against this for most clonotypes.

Preparation of the library involved 5' RACE. The instrument given in TCRdb is Illumina HiSeq 2000. Template switching added a universal primer binding site, and the final cDNA carried a unique molecular identifier that allowed TCR cDNA molecules to be counted accurately. Specific primers in the conserved constant-segment region were used to synthesize first-strand cDNA for TCR alpha and beta chains. Each cDNA library was double barcoded, with a SMART-Mk sample barcode plus Illumina barcodes, to control for contamination. TruSeq adapter sequences along with Illumina sample barcodes were introduced in two successive PCR steps. The TCR alpha and beta cDNA libraries were sequenced on the Illumina HiSeq platform using custom primers. Per the authors' processing: MiGEC processed the raw reads to extract unique molecular identifiers, while MiXCR was used to determine the CDR3 positions. For each individual, recombination models were inferred using an EM algorithm with the repgenHMM and IGoR tools. Shared clonotypes were analyzed with the tcR package in R, and sharing was normalized by the product of cloneset sizes. To study raw recombination without the effects of thymic and clonal selection, out-of-frame nonproductive sequences were analyzed. The raw public data were reprocessed by TCRdb itself: fastp quality trimming at Q25, MiXCR clonotype calling, in-frame beta chains only. Each entry is one CDR3 protein sequence, shown with its most common DNA and genes. Here the V and J calls rest on TCRdb's processing, not on the authors' analysis. For this sample the table gives 200,000 to 250,000 distinct CDR3 sequences, of which about 6.7% were detected only once. The ten largest clones add up to roughly 15% of the sample.

These data were also reused for a study on T cells expressing NK-cell markers. Per that second paper: In sorted CD3+CD56+NKG2C+, CD3+CD56+NKG2C- and CD3+CD56-NKG2C+ T-cell subsets from several donors, TCR beta-chain repertoires were profiled. Among the eight sequenced donors, only one was HCMV-seronegative, while the other seven were HCMV-seropositive. To restrict sorting to alphabetaTCR-expressing T cells, an anti-gammadeltaTCR antibody was added in several experiments. In more than 5 donors, the dominant CD3+CD56+NKG2C+ clonotypes were found to rank among the top 10 CD8+ clonotypes and to make up about 1.0-8% of CD8+ T cells. Those dominant clonotypes were again the most abundant among CD3+CD56-NKG2C+ cells in several donors, at about 28.3-60.1%. Whether the expanded NKG2C-expressing T cell clones were specific for HCMV antigens was left unclear. The study sequenced eight donors, all healthy volunteers chosen at random: three men and five women. To determine HCMV serostatus, a commercial ELISA kit was used to detect HCMV-specific IgG in serum. Reads were demultiplexed and grouped by UMI with MIGEC, and clonotypes were assembled and quantified with MiTCR. To exclude erroneous sequences, only TCR cDNA sequences supported by at least two reads were retained. The tcR package was used for downstream repertoire analysis, with clonotypes matched between fractions based on CDR3 nucleotide sequence plus V segment. VDJmatch was used to annotate antigen specificity against VDJdb, with one amino acid substitution in CDR3 allowed.

This clonotype was obtained from a woman aged 18-29 years in good health. Sequenced sample: CD8+ T cells sorted from blood. The chain is made from TRBV3-1 and TRBJ1-2; 10 bases in the junction line up with TRBD1. CDR3 protein: CASSLTGQGKSFYGYTF. At the DNA level, the sequence is TGTGCCAGCAGCCTCACGGGACAGGGGAAGTCTTTCTATGGCTACACCTTC.